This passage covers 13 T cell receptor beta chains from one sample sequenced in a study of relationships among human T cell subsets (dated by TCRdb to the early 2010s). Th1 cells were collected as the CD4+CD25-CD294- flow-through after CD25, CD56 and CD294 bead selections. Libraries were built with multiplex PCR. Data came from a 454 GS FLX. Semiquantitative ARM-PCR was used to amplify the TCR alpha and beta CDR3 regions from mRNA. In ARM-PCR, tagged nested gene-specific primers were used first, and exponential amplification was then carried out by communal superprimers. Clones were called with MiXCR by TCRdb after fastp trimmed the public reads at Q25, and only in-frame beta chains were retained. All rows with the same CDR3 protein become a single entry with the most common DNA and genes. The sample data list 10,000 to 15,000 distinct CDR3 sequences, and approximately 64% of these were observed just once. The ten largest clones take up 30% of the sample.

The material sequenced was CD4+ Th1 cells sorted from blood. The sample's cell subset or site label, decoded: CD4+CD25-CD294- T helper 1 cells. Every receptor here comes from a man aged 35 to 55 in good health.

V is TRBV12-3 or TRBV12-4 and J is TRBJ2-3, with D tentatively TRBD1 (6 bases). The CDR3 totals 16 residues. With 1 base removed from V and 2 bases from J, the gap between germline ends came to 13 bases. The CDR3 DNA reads TGTGCCAGCAGTTTAGGGTCAGGGGCCAACACAGATACGCAGTATTTT. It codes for CASSLGSGANTDTQYF.

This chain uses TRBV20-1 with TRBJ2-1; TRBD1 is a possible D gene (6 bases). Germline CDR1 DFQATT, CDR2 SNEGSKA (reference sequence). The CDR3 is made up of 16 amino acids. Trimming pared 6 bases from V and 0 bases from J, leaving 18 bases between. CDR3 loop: CSAITGSHLSYNEQFF. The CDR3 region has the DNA TGCAGTGCCATCACAGGGTCCCACCTCTCCTACAATGAGCAGTTCTTC.

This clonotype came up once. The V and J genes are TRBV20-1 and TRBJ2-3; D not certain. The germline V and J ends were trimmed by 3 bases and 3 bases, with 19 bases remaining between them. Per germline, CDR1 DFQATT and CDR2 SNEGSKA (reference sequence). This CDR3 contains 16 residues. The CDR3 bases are TGCAGTGCTAGGGACCCGGAATCTAAAGGGACAGATACGCAGTATTTT. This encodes CSARDPESKGTDTQYF.

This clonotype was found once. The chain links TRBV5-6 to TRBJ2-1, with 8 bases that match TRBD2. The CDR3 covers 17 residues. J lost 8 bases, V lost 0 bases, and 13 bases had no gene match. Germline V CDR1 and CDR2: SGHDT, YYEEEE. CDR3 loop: CASSLGWAATGGDEQFF. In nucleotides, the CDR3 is TGTGCCAGCAGCTTGGGCTGGGCCGCCACGGGAGGGGATGAGCAGTTCTTC.

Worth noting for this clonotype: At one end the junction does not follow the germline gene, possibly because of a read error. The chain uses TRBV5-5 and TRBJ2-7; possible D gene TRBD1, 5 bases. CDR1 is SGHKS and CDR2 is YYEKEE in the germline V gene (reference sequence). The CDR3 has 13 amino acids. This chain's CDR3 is CANSIGAANEQYF. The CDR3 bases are TGTGCCAACAGCATTGGGGCAGCTAACGAGCAGTACTTC.

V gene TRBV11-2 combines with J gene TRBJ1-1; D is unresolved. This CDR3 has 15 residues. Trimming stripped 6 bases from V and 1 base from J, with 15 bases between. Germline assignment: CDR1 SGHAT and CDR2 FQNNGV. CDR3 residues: CASSTIRSGNTEAFF. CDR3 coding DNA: TGTGCCAGCAGTACGATCAGGTCTGGGAACACTGAAGCTTTCTTT.

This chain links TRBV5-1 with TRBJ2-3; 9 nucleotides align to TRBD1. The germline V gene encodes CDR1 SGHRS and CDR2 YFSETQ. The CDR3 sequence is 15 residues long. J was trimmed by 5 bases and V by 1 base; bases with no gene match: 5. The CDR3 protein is CASSLIQGARDTQYF. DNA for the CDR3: TGCGCCAGCAGCTTGATACAGGGGGCAAGAGATACGCAGTATTTT.

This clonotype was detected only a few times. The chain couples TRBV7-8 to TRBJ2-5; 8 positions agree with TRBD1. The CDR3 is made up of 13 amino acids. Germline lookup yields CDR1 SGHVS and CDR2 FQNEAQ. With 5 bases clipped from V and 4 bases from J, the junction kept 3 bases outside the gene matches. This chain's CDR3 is CASSPGGPETQYF. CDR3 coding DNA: TGTGCCAGCAGCCCAGGGGGCCCAGAGACCCAGTACTTC.

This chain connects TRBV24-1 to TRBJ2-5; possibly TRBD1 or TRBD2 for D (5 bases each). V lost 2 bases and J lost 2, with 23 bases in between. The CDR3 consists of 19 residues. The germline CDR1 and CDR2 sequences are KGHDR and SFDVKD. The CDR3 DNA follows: TGTGCCACCAGTGATTCCACCCCGGATGGGACGGGGCTACAAGAGACCCAGTACTTC. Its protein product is CATSDSTPDGTGLQETQYF.

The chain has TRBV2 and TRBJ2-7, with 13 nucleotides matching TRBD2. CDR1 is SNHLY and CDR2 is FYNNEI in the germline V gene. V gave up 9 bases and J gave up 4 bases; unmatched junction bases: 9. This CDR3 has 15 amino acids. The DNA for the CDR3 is TGTGCCAGTCGTCCCGGACTAGCGGGAGTGTACGAGCAGTACTTC. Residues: CASRPGLAGVYEQYF.

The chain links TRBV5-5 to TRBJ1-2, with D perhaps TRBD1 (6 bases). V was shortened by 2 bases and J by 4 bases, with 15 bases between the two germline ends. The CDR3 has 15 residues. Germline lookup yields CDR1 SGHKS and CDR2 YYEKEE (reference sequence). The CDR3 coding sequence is TGTGCCAGCAGCTTATCGGGGGGCAGGACCTATGGCTACACCTTC. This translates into CASSLSGGRTYGYTF.

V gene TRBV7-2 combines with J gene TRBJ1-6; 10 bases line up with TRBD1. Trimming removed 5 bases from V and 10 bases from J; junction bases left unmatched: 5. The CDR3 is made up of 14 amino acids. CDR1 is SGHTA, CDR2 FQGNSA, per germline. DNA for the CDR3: TGTGCCAGCAGCCCCCGGGACAGGGGCTCACCCCTCCACTTT. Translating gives CASSPRDRGSPLHF.

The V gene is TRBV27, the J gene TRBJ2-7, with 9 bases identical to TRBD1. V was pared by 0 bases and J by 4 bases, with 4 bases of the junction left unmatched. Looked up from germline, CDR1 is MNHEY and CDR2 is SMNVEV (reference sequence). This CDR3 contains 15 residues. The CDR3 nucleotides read TGTGCCAGCAGTTTATCGAACAGGGGGCAATACGAGCAGTACTTC. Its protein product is CASSLSNRGQYEQYF.